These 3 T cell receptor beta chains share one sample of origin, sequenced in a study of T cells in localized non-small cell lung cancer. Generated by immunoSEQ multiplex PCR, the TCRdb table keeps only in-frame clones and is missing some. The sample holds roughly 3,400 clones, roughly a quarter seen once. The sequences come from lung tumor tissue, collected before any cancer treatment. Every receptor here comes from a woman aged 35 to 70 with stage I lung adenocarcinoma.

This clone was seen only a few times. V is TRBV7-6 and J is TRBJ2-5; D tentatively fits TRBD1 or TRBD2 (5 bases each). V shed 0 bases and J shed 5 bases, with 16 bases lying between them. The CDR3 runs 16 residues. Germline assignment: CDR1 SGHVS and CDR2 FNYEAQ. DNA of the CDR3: TGTGCCAGCAGCTTAGCCGGGACCGCTTTGTGGGAGACCCAGTACTTC. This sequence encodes CASSLAGTALWETQYF.

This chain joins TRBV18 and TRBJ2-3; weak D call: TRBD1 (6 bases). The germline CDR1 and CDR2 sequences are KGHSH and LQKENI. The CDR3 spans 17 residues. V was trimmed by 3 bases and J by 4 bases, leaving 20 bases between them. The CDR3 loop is CASSPPSVGGSADTQYF. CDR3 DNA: TGTGCCAGCTCACCCCCTTCAGTAGGGGGTAGCGCAGATACGCAGTATTTT.

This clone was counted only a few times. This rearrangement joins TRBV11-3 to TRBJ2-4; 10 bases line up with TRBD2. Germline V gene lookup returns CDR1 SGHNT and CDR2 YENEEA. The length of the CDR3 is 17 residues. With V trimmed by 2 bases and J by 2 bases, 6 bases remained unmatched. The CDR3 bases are TGTGCCAGCAGCTTACTAGCGGGAGTCTCGTCCAAAAACATTCAGTACTTC. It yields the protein CASSLLAGVSSKNIQYF.